This record covers a single T cell receptor beta chain. The antigen is not known. The data were produced by immunoSEQ multiplex PCR, yet TCRdb's version contains in-frame clones alone and is incomplete. The profile shows 3,500 or so clones, about 50% of them singletons. These data are taken from a study of CXCR4 blockade with PD-1 therapy in pancreatic cancer. Broader study findings: Tumor clonality averaged about 0.15 versus 0.049 in healthy blood, not predicting survival.

Sequencing input: tumor tissue. The clonotype originates from a human donor with pancreatic ductal adenocarcinoma.

The DNA for the CDR3 is TGTGCCAGCAGCCAAGATTCAATCTATGGCTACACCTTC. Translation: CASSQDSIYGYTF. The V call is TRBV14, the J call TRBJ1-2; D gene unclear. CDR1 is SGHDN and CDR2 is FVKESK in the germline V gene. The CDR3 consists of 13 residues. V lost 0 bases and J lost 4, with 6 bases in between.